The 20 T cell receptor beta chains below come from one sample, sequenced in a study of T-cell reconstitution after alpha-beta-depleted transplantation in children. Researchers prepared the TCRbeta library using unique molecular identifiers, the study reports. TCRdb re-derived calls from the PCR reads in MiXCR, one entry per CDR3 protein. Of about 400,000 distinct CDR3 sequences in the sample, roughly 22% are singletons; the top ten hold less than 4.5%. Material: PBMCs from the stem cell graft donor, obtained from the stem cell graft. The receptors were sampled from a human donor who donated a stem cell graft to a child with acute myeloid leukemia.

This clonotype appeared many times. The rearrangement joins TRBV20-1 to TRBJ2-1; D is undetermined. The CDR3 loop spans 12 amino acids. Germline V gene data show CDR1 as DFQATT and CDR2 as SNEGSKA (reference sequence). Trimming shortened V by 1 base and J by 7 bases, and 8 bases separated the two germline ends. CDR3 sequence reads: CSARAGYNEQFF. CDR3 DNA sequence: TGCAGTGCTAGAGCAGGTTATAATGAGCAGTTCTTC.

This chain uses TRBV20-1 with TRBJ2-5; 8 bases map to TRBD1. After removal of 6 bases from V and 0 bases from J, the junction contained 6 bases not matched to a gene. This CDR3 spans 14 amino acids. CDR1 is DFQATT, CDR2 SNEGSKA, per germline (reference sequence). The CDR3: CSAVDRAYQETQYF. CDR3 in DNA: TGCAGTGCCGTGGACAGGGCTTACCAAGAGACCCAGTACTTC.

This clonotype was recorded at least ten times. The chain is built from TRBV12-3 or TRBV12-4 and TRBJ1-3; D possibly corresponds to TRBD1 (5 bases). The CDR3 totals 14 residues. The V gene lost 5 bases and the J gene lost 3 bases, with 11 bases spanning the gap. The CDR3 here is CASSQAGFGNTIYF. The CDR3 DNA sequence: TGTGCCAGCAGTCAAGCAGGGTTTGGAAACACCATATATTTT.

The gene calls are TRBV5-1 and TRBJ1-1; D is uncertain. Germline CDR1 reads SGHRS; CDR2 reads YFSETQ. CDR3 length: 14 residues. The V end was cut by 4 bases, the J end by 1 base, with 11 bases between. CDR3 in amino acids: CASSRDPENTEAFF. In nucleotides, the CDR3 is TGCGCCAGCAGCCGCGACCCGGAGAACACTGAAGCTTTCTTT.

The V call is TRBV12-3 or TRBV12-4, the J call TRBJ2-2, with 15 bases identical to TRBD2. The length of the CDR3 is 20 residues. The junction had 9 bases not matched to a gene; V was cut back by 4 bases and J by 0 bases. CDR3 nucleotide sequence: TGTGCCAGCAGTTCTCCACCGGGACTAGCGGGAGGCGCGAACACCGGGGAGCTGTTTTTT. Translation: CASSSPPGLAGGANTGELFF.

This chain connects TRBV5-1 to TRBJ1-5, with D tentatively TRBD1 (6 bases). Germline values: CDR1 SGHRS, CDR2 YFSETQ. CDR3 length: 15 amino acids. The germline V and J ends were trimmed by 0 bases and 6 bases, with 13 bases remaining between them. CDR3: CASSLGAGVGQPQHF. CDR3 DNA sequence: TGCGCCAGCAGCTTGGGGGCAGGGGTTGGTCAGCCCCAGCATTTT.

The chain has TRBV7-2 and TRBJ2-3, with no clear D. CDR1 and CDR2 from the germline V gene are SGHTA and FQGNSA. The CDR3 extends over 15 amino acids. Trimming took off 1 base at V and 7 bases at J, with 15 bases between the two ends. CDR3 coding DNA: TGTGCCAGCAGCTTAGGTCTCGGCGGTCCAAATACGCAGTATTTT. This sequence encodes CASSLGLGGPNTQYF.

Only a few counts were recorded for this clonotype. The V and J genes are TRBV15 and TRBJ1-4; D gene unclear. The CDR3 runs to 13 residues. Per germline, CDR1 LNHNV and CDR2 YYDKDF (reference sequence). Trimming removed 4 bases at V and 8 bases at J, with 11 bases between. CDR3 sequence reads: CATSTRFWEKLFF. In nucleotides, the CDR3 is TGTGCCACCAGCACAAGGTTTTGGGAAAAACTGTTTTTT.

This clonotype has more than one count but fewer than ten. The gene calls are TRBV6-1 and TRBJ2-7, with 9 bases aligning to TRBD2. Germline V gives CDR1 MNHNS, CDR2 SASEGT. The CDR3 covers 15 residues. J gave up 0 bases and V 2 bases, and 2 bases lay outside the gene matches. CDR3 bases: TGTGCCAGCAGTGAAAGCGGGAGGCCCTCCTACGAGCAGTACTTC. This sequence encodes CASSESGRPSYEQYF.

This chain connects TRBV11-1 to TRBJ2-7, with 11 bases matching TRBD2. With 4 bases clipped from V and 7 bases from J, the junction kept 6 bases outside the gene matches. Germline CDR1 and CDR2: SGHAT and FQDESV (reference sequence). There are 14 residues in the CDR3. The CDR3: CASSSQRTSGEQYF. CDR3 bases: TGTGCCAGCAGCTCCCAACGGACTAGCGGGGAGCAGTACTTC.

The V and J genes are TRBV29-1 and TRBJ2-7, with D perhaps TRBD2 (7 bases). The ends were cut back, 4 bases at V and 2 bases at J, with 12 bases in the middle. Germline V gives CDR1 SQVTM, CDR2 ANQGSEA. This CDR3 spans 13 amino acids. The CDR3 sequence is CSVGEGGTYEQYF. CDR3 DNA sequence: TGCAGCGTTGGGGAGGGGGGGACCTACGAGCAGTACTTC.

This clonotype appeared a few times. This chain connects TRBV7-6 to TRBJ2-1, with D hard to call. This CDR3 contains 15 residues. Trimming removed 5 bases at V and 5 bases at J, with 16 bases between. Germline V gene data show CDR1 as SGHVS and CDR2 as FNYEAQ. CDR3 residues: CASSESRGYNNEQFF. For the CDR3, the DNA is TGTGCCAGCAGCGAATCCCGTGGGTACAACAATGAGCAGTTCTTC.

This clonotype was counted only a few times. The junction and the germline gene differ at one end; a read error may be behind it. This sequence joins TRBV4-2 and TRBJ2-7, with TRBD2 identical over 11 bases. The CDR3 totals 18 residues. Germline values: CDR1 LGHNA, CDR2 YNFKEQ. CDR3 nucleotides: TGTGCCAGCAGCCAAGATCCTATTGATAGCGGGAGGGCGGGCGAGCACTACTTC. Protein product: CASSQDPIDSGRAGEHYF.

As DNA, the CDR3 is TGTGCCATCAGTGAAAGCATGACAGGGCCAGAGACCCAGTACTTC. Protein sequence: CAISESMTGPETQYF. The chain employs TRBV10-3 and TRBJ2-5; 7 bases are a match to TRBD1. With 3 bases clipped from V and 4 bases from J, the junction kept 8 bases outside the gene matches. The CDR3 covers 15 residues. Per germline, CDR1 ENHRY and CDR2 SYGVKD.

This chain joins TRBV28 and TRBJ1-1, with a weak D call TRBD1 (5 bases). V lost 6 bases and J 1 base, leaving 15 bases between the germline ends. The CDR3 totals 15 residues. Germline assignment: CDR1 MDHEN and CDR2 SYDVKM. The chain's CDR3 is CASSPPGQANTEAFF. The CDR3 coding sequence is TGTGCCAGCAGCCCTCCGGGGCAGGCGAACACTGAAGCTTTCTTT.

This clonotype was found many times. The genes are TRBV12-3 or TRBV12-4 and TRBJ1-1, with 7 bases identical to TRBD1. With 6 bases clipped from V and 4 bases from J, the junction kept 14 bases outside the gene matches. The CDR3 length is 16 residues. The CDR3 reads CASSPRQGKGGTEAFF. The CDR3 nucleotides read TGTGCCAGCAGCCCTCGACAGGGTAAAGGGGGCACTGAAGCTTTCTTT.

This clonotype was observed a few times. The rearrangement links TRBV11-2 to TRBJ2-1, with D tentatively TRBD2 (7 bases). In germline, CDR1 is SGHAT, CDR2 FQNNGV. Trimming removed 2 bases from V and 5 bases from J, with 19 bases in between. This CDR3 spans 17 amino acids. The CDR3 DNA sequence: TGTGCCAGCAGCTTAAGGGGGGGCGGGCCCCTGAACAATGAGCAGTTCTTC. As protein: CASSLRGGGPLNNEQFF.

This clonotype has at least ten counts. The CDR3 protein is CASSPLAGTDTQYF. CDR3 DNA: TGTGCCAGCAGTCCACTAGCGGGAACAGATACGCAGTATTTT. The gene calls are TRBV12-3 or TRBV12-4 and TRBJ2-3; TRBD2 matches 10 bases. The CDR3 spans 14 residues. V shed 5 bases and J 3 bases; nucleotides not matched to a gene: 2.

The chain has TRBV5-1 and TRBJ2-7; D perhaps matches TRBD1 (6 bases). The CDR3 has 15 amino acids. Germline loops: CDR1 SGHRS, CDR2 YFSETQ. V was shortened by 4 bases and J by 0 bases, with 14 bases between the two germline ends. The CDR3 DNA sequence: TGCGCCAGCAGCACCCAAACAGGGAACTCCTACGAGCAGTACTTC. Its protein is CASSTQTGNSYEQYF.

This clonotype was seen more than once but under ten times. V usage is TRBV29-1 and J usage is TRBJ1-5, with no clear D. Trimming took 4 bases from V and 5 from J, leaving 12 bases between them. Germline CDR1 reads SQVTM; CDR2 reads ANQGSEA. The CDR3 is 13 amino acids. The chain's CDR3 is CSVAMDRDQPQHF. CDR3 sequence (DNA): TGCAGCGTTGCAATGGATCGGGATCAGCCCCAGCATTTT.